This TCR beta chain is from a study of blood T cells in healthy people across ages (dated by TCRdb to the mid-2010s). Concerning the study at large: In model experiments, template switching captured about one uniquely barcoded TCR beta cDNA molecule for every two T cells. The study measured age-related changes in TCR beta repertoire diversity using deep sequencing normalized with unique cDNA molecular identifiers. The donors were divided into four age groups: young (average around 15 years), middle-aged (almost 40), aged (about 56) and long-lived (approximately 74). Two additional independent replicas of 1 million unique cDNA reads from the same blood draw were analyzed for two donors (one aged 18 to 30 and one aged 80 or older).

Systemically healthy Caucasian individuals from Russia, 39 in total and aged roughly 6 to 100 years, were included as donors. Each donor gave ten milliliters of peripheral blood, drawn into EDTA-treated Vacutainer tubes. Ficoll-Paque density-gradient centrifugation was used to isolate PBMCs, with at least 7 million per sample. Total RNA was extracted from PBMCs with Trizol reagent, with at least 6 micrograms obtained per sample. The percentages of naive CD45RAhigh/CD27high T cells were determined by flow cytometry on a PBMC aliquot from every donor. Notes on this clonotype: Its cognate antigen has yet to be identified. One junction end disagrees with the germline gene, perhaps due to a read error.

Study-wide findings and limitations: Since profiling was done on bulk unsorted PBMCs, naive and antigen-experienced compartments could not be conclusively compared. The long-lived group showed more naive CD4+ T cells, fewer expanded clones and increased TCR diversity than the aged group, suggesting age selection. The percentage of naive T cells measured by flow cytometry correlated strongly with observed TCR beta diversity. Estimates of total diversity based on one million sequenced T cells were considered lower bounds and underestimates. Because donor CMV infection status was unknown, age-related changes in expanded clonotypes were potentially confounded. Observed TCR beta diversity per million T cells fell roughly linearly with age, and a significant reduction was already apparent by age around 44.

The germline V gene (reference sequence) gives CDR1 as SSHAT and CDR2 as FNYEAQ. From the cysteine up to the phenylalanine, the CDR3 has a length of 17 residues. Kept here is only the CDR3 DNA, which spans 51 bases and is read in frame from base 1. The library was made by 5' RACE. Instrument on record: Illumina HiSeq 2500. A second PCR of about 6 to 11 cycles was run with a J-beta primer mix and a sample-barcoded 5' primer. Each TCR beta cDNA molecule received a unique molecular identifier from a template-switch 5' adaptor carrying 12 random nucleotides. At least 3 million CDR3-containing paired-end reads were obtained from each sample. The Mint cDNA synthesis kit, primed by a TRBC-specific oligonucleotide, was used to synthesize first-strand cDNA from all RNA. Following uracil-DNA glycosylase treatment, all cDNA underwent a first 18-cycle PCR with the universal primers M1SS and BC2_uni_R. Under the source paper's analysis protocol: Each sample was normalized by randomly selecting 1 million high-quality reads, each carrying a distinct molecular identifier. Instead of being binned into consensus sequences, reads with shared molecular identifiers were discarded. CDR3 identification, clonotype clustering and error correction used MiTCR with a Q25 quality threshold and the strictest error-elimination algorithm. Lower-bound total TCR beta diversity was estimated with a nonparametric unseen species model using Euler transformation. The public reads were reanalyzed by TCRdb: fastp trimming at Q25, MiXCR alignment, in-frame beta chains only. All rows with the same CDR3 protein become a single entry with the most common DNA and genes. TCRdb's processing, not the authors' own work, is the source of the V and J calls. This sample has approximately 960,000 distinct CDR3 sequences in its table, and roughly 29% of those were observed once. The leading ten clones occupy about 9.4% of the sample.

This sample also belongs to another study, concerning T cells of mothers and their children. The second paper states: Nine systemically healthy Caucasian individuals, comprising three mothers and their six children, were included as donors. cDNA synthesis used all of the extracted RNA, with approximately 1.4 ug of RNA in each 15 ul reaction. In the second PCR, sample barcodes and 2-4 random nucleotides were introduced via the M1S primer. Each mother yielded over 10 million TCR beta CDR3 reads and each child 3 million or so reads. TCR recombination output is similarly shaped by thymic selection in related and unrelated pairs, with a minor effect exerted by inherited differences. Normalized repertoire overlap was always found to be slightly, but never significantly, higher in related mother-child pairs than in unrelated mother-child pairs. With a sensitivity of about 100 clones per million clonotypes, no persistent microchimeric T cell clones were detected. The study used deep NGS to compare TCR beta repertoires of mothers and children, seeking features distinguishing related mother-child pairs from unrelated individuals. Mothers averaged about 40 +/- 4 years of age and children averaged about 12 +/- 4 years. After adapter ligation was performed with NEBNext reagents, the libraries were sequenced on an Illumina HiSeq 2000 with 100+100 nt paired-end reads. To prevent cross-contamination, the mother and child libraries were prepared a month apart and were sequenced in separate runs. For each donor, somewhere between roughly 450,000 and 2,200,000 distinct TCR beta clonotypes were identified. Naive TCR beta clonotypes were estimated from low-frequency clonotypes matched to each donor's FACS-determined naive share, without sorting.

This clonotype was obtained from a woman aged 40-49 years in good health. The sequencing sample was made of blood. The receptor chain draws on TRBV7-7 and TRBJ2-1; 11 bases in the junction line up with TRBD2. The CDR3: CASSRGYGTSGNNEQFF. The DNA reads as follows: TGTGCTAGCAGCCGGGGTTATGGGACTAGCGGAAACAATGAGCAGTTCTTC.